This T cell receptor (beta chain) was sequenced for a study of blood T cell repertoires in COVID-19 (dated by TCRdb to 2018 to 2020). Looking at the study overall: Collaborator samples came from the United States, Italy and Spain and covered acute and convalescent phases of COVID-19. The prospective study material was composed of cDNA or gDNA derived from T cells, B-cell-depleted T cells, or PBMCs. The repertoires were released in a freely available public database intended as a resource for research on the immune response to SARS-CoV-2. Where HLA class I and class II types were available, the types were taken from metadata supplied by the sample provider, not from assay-based typing. Subjects who had been exposed to COVID-19, were actively infected with it, or had recovered from it provided the deeply sampled blood TCRbeta repertoires that made up the dataset. The samples were drawn from two sources: the first 160 participants of the ongoing ImmuneRACE study, and 1,200 or so subjects contributed by 6 global collaborators. A de-identified subject ID, COVID-19 status, age in years and sex were almost always included in the sample metadata.

Enrolling through a virtual design, the prospective study's participants ranged in age from roughly 18 to 95 years and lived across roughly 24 United States geographic areas. In the prospective study, cohorts were assigned on the basis of participant-reported clinical history obtained from a screening survey and a study questionnaire. ImmuneRACE Cohort 3 recovered participants were defined by two consecutive negative NP/OP PCR tests, healthcare professional clearance, or symptom resolution. Mobile phlebotomists in the prospective study collected whole blood, serum and a nasopharyngeal or oropharyngeal swab from every participant. Participants in the prospective study had the option to provide additional blood draws and questionnaires over an approximately 2-month period. Prospective study blood samples were shipped either frozen or at room temperature before DNA extraction. Regarding this clone: What antigen it recognizes has not been identified. There are no base qualities to consult, and no much larger clone falls within one base.

V gives up 0 bases and J gives up 3 bases, and the segment between their germline ends measures 8 bases. Looking up the germline V gene yields CDR1 LGHNA and CDR2 YSLEER. The CDR3 numbers 14 residues from cysteine through phenylalanine. Only CDR3 DNA remains: 42 bases, in frame from the first base. Overall study results and their limits: How much clinical and demographic metadata was included differed by source and by participant, and the metadata was provided uncurated.

The immunoSEQ Assay, a bias-controlled multiplex PCR, was used to amplify TCRbeta CDR3 regions from genomic DNA. On the authors' methods: Within the assay, amplification of reference gene primers was used to estimate how many nucleated cells each sample contained. To quantify the absolute abundance of each unique TCRbeta CDR3 rearrangement, sequence reads were collapsed and filtered. For each sample, productive Simpson clonality was calculated as the square root of Simpson's diversity index over productive rearrangements. The clones in this table, taken by TCRdb from immuneACCESS, are in-frame only. Not every clone is retained; where verified, under half of the shortfall comes from an unresolved V gene, and the cause of the rest is unknown. V, J and clone size derive from that table, while D and trimming were established from the DNA sequence. The sample has approximately 240,000 clones on record, 90% to 95% of them singletons. The ten largest clones take up over 1.5% of the sample.

Recombination joined TRBV4-3 with TRBJ1-1; the D gene is not confidently resolved. Sequencing was done on a sample of PBMCs or T cells enriched from blood (not recorded which). The receptor's source is a young woman who had recovered from COVID-19. The CDR3 reads as follows: CASSQDFTDTEAFF. The DNA is as follows: TGCGCCAGCAGCCAAGATTTTACAGACACTGAAGCTTTCTTT.